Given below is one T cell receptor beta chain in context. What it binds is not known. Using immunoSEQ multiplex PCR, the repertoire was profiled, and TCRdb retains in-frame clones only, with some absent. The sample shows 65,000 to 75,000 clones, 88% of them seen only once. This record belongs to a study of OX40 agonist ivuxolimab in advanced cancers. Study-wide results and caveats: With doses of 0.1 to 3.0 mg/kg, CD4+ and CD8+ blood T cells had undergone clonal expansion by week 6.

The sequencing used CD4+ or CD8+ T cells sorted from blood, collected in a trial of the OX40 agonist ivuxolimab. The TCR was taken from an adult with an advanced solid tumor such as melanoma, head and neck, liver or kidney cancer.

The CDR3 nucleotides read TGTGCCAGCAGCTGGGCGGATCAGAACACTGAAGCTTTCTTT. Translating it yields CASSWADQNTEAFF. The J gene is TRBJ1-1, the V gene TRBV5-5; D is ambiguous. CDR3 size: 14 residues. Between the trimmed V and J ends, which lost 3 bases and 1 base, there was a span of 10 bases. Germline V gene sequence: CDR1 SGHKS, CDR2 YYEKEE (reference sequence).